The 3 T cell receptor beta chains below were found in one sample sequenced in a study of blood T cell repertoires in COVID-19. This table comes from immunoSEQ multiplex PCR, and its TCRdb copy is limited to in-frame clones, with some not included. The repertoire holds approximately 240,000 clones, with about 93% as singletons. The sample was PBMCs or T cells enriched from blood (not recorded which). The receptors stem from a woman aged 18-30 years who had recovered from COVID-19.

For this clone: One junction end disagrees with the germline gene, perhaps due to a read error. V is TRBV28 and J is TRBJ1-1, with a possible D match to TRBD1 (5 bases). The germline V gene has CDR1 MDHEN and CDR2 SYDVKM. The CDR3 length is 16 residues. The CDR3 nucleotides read TGTGCCAGCAGGGTCCAGGGAATTTATGGGAACGCTGAAGCTTTCTTT. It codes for CASRVQGIYGNAEAFF.

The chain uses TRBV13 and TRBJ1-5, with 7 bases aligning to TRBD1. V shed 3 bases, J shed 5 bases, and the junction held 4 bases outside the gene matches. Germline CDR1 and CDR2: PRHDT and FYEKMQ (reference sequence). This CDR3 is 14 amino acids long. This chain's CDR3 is CASSLTGSDQPQHF. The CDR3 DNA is TGTGCCAGCAGCTTGACAGGGTCCGATCAGCCCCAGCATTTT.

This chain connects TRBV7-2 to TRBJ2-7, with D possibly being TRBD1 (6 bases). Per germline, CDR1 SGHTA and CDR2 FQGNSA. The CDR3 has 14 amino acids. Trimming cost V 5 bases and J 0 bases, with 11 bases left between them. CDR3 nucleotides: TGTGCCAGCAGCCCAACAGGGCACTCCTACGAGCAGTACTTC. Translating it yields CASSPTGHSYEQYF.